This T cell receptor beta chain was found in a study of human T cells and chemical hapten exposure. Study context: Investigators sensitized around 2 cm by around 2 cm of upper inner arm skin with 2% DPC. The study traced per-sample TCR yield variation mainly to small differences in pooled library volumes.

Per the study methods: A per-sample median of 95,638 TCRs was observed, with counts ranging from roughly 23,224 to 700,000. TCRdb processed the RACE reads anew with MiXCR; each CDR3 protein has one entry. The V and J calls here are based on TCRdb, not the publication. The data show 60,000 to 80,000 distinct CDR3 sequences, more than 30% seen once. The J segment lost 4 bases and the V segment lost 5 bases, leaving 5 bases of the junction unmatched. CDR3 length equals 14 residues. In germline, CDR1 is MDHEN, CDR2 SYDVKM. This clonotype appeared a few times. Antigen: not known. Regarding time point: patch test 1, 2 weeks after DPC sensitization. Treatment indicated: therapeutic diphenylcyclopropenone sensitization with weekly scalp DPC. Findings and limits, study-wide: Expanded TCR counts at PT1 were positively correlated with the patch test score.

The V call is TRBV28, the J call TRBJ2-1; 7 bases line up with TRBD2. The specimen was whole blood, collected in connection with sensitization to the hapten diphenylcyclopropenone (DPC). The clonotype comes from a man between 35 and 55 years old with alopecia areata. Some clones in this sample may be carry-over from other donors' samples. The DNA for the CDR3 is TGTGCCAGCAGTAGGGCTAGCGGATACAATGAGCAGTTCTTC. Amino acid sequence: CASSRASGYNEQFF.